The 30 T cell receptor beta chains below all came from one sample that was sequenced in a study of spatial heterogeneity in lung cancer (dated by TCRdb to about 2019). Library creation used 5' RACE. The data were produced on a NextSeq 500. TCRdb applied fastp at Q25 and MiXCR to the public reads, then kept only in-frame beta chains. Identical CDR3 protein sequences are pooled into one entry, listed with their most common genes and DNA. The sample table contains several thousand distinct CDR3 sequences; only one count was recorded for roughly 24% of them. Around 25% of the sample is taken by the ten largest. The sample's time point label is to be understood as: sample taken at primary tumor resection. Whole RNA extracted from tumor and nontumor lung tissue, or from cryopreserved PBMC samples, was used for TCR sequencing without cell sorting. Sample: PBMCs, taken at surgery. Receptors originate from a female donor with early-stage non-small cell lung cancer.

Comments on this clonotype: Because this beta chain is a stray read in a library intended to capture alpha chains, its abundance should not be given much weight. This rearrangement joins TRBV4-3 to TRBJ2-1; no reliable D call. The CDR3 has 13 amino acids. Germline V gives CDR1 LGHNA, CDR2 YSLEER. The V end was cut by 1 base, the J end by 5 bases, with 6 bases between. In DNA, the CDR3 is TGCGCCAGCAGCCAAGGGCAGCACAATGAGCAGTTCTTC. Protein: CASSQGQHNEQFF.

This clonotype was counted between two and nine times. Since the library was made to target alpha chains, this beta chain is a stray read and its abundance is not meaningful. V gene TRBV20-1 combines with J gene TRBJ2-5, with 9 bases lining up with TRBD2. The CDR3 loop spans 13 amino acids. Germline V gives CDR1 DFQATT, CDR2 SNEGSKA (reference sequence). The J segment lost 9 bases and the V segment lost 6 bases, leaving 11 bases of the junction unmatched. The CDR3, as DNA: TGCAGTGCCGAGACTAGCGGTATCAAGGCCCAGTACTTC. Translated: CSAETSGIKAQYF.

This clonotype was seen only a few times. A library made for alpha chains picked up this beta chain off target, so its size means little. V gene TRBV4-2 combines with J gene TRBJ1-2; no reliable D call. Germline-derived CDR1 and CDR2 are LGHNA and YNFKEQ. V shed 0 bases and J shed 8 bases, with 16 bases lying between them. The CDR3 totals 15 residues. The CDR3 bases are TGTGCCAGCAGCCAAGAATCACGTACCCTCGCCGGCTACACCTTC. Protein product: CASSQESRTLAGYTF.

In this sample, this clonotype turned up a few times. The library was built for alpha chains, so this beta chain is an off-target read and its size means little. This chain links TRBV7-2 with TRBJ2-7; perhaps TRBD1 as D (6 bases). Germline assignment: CDR1 SGHTA and CDR2 FQGNSA. V dropped 5 bases and J dropped 0 bases, with 14 bases sitting between them. The CDR3 spans 15 residues. DNA for the CDR3: TGTGCCAGCAGCCCCTCAGGGGCCAGCTCCTACGAGCAGTACTTC. This gives the protein CASSPSGASSYEQYF.

About this clonotype: This beta chain is an unintended read in a library built for alpha chains; its size means little. The rearrangement joins TRBV28 to TRBJ2-3, with D possibly TRBD2 on 6 matching bases. Looked up from germline, CDR1 is MDHEN and CDR2 is SYDVKM. V lost 5 bases and J lost 2, with 14 bases in between. This CDR3 has 15 residues. CDR3 residues: CASSPTGGITDTQYF. The CDR3 DNA reads as TGTGCCAGCAGTCCAACCGGGGGTATCACAGATACGCAGTATTTT.

Note on this clonotype: This beta chain is an unintended read in a library built for alpha chains; its size means little. This sequence joins TRBV12-3 or TRBV12-4 and TRBJ2-6; D is ambiguous. The V and J ends lost 6 bases and 1 base respectively, with 7 bases between them. This CDR3 is 14 amino acids long. CDR3 nucleotide sequence: TGTGCCAGCAGCCCCACTTCTGGGGCCAACGTCCTGACTTTC. The encoded protein is CASSPTSGANVLTF.

On this clonotype: A library prepared for alpha chains yielded this beta chain as an off-target read; its size is of little meaning. J is TRBJ2-7 and V is TRBV6-6; 7 nucleotides line up with TRBD1. Per the germline V gene, CDR1 is MNHNY and CDR2 is SVGAGI (reference sequence). J lost 4 bases, V lost 2 bases, and 8 bases had no gene match. The CDR3 covers 15 residues. CDR3 sequence reads: CASSYVQGVVYEQYF. Here the CDR3 DNA reads TGTGCCAGCAGTTACGTCCAGGGGGTAGTTTACGAGCAGTACTTC.

This clonotype was observed a handful of times. This beta chain represents an off-target read in a library built for alpha chains; its size is of limited meaning. The chain uses TRBV18 and TRBJ2-5, with no clear D. Germline V gene data show CDR1 as KGHSH and CDR2 as LQKENI. CDR3 length equals 12 residues. V gave up 3 bases and J gave up 5 bases, with 7 bases separating them. The CDR3 region is CASSPYPETQYF. The DNA of the CDR3 is TGTGCCAGCTCACCCTACCCCGAGACCCAGTACTTC. Full variable domain (remainder filled in from reference TRBV18 and TRBJ2-5): NAGVMQNPRHLVRRRGQEARLRCSPMKGHSHVYWYRQLPEEGLKFMVYLQKENIIDESGMPKERFSAEFPKEGPSILRIQQVVRGDSAAYFCASSPYPETQYFGPGTRLLVL.

This clonotype has just a few counts. This beta chain is a stray sequence in a library constructed for alpha chains; its clone size is not meaningful. V and J are TRBV6-5 and TRBJ2-3, with 9 bases matching TRBD1. Per germline, CDR1 MNHEY and CDR2 SVGAGI. This CDR3 region has 17 residues. Trimming removed 0 bases from V and 0 bases from J; junction bases left unmatched: 4. The CDR3 DNA is TGTGCCAGCAGTTACTCCGGGACAGGGTATAGCACAGATACGCAGTATTTT. It specifies CASSYSGTGYSTDTQYF.

In the case of this clonotype: Because this beta chain is a stray read in a library intended to capture alpha chains, its abundance should not be given much weight. J is TRBJ2-2 and V is TRBV27; D possibly corresponds to TRBD2 (6 bases). This CDR3 contains 15 residues. From germline, CDR1 is MNHEY and CDR2 SMNVEV (reference sequence). The V and J ends lost 7 bases and 4 bases respectively, with 16 bases between them. CDR3 bases: TGTGCCAGCACCCTTGGAGGAGGGATCACCGGGGAGCTGTTTTTT. This codes for CASTLGGGITGELFF.

Within the sample, this clonotype is hyperexpanded. This beta chain slipped into a library made for alpha chains as a stray read, so its size is not meaningful. The rearrangement joins TRBV29-1 to TRBJ2-7, with 9 positions matching TRBD2. Germline V gene lookup returns CDR1 SQVTM and CDR2 ANQGSEA. Trimming at V came to 5 bases and at J to 6 bases, leaving 8 bases not matched to a gene. The CDR3 has 13 residues. CDR3 region: CSVTAGGWLEQYF. DNA of the CDR3: TGCAGCGTTACGGCGGGAGGGTGGCTCGAGCAGTACTTC.

This clonotype has only a few counts. Being off target in a library aimed at alpha chains, this beta chain has a size of little meaning. This chain connects TRBV12-3 or TRBV12-4 to TRBJ2-1; 11 positions agree with TRBD2. V lost 3 bases and J lost 5; bases outside the gene matches: 18. The CDR3 is 20 residues long. The CDR3 reads CASSFPLASGRPVFHNEQFF. CDR3 DNA: TGTGCCAGCAGTTTCCCCCTGGCTAGCGGGAGGCCCGTTTTCCACAATGAGCAGTTCTTC.

By sample fraction, this clonotype is medium-sized (0.01 to 0.1%). Because this beta chain is a stray read in a library intended to capture alpha chains, its abundance should not be given much weight. V usage is TRBV30 and J usage is TRBJ2-7; D possibly uses TRBD1 or TRBD2 (5 bases each). The CDR3 spans 12 residues. Deletions cut 0 bases from V and 12 bases from J, with 15 bases between. Germline CDR1 GTSNPN, CDR2 SVGIG (reference sequence). Written as DNA, the CDR3 is TGTGCCTGGAGTGTAAGTCTCGGGACGGTGTACTTC. Amino acids: CAWSVSLGTVYF.

This clonotype was detected a few times. Since the library was made to target alpha chains, this beta chain is a stray read and its abundance is not meaningful. The chain carries TRBV6-6 and TRBJ2-7; no clear D. The CDR3 is made up of 13 amino acids. V lost 6 bases and J lost 6, with 15 bases in between. Germline-derived CDR1 and CDR2 are MNHNY and SVGAGI (reference sequence). Here the CDR3 DNA reads TGTGCCAGCAGCATAAAGTGGGCGGCCGAGCAGTACTTC. Protein: CASSIKWAAEQYF.

This clonotype occurred a few times. Being off target in a library aimed at alpha chains, this beta chain has a size of little meaning. The V gene is TRBV28, the J gene TRBJ2-2; D not certain. The V gene's germline CDR1 is MDHEN and CDR2 SYDVKM. Trimming left V 7 bases short and J 0 bases short, with 18 bases between. The length of the CDR3 is 17 residues. CDR3 residues: CASIPLRDETNTGELFF. In nucleotides, the CDR3 is TGTGCCAGCATCCCCCTTAGAGACGAAACGAACACCGGGGAGCTGTTTTTT.

This clonotype was counted between two and nine times. This beta chain came through as a stray read in a library set up for alpha chains, and its size says little. This sequence joins TRBV18 and TRBJ2-3; no reliable D call. The V end was cut by 2 bases, the J end by 2 bases, with 5 bases between. The CDR3 totals 13 residues. Looked up from germline, CDR1 is KGHSH and CDR2 is LQKENI. CDR3 sequence: CASSPINTDTQYF. Written as DNA, the CDR3 is TGTGCCAGCTCACCAATAAACACAGATACGCAGTATTTT.

As to this clonotype: Possible read error: a much larger clone is one base away. Because the library targeted alpha chains, this beta chain is an off-target read whose size means little. The chain has TRBV7-2 and TRBJ2-7; tentatively, D is TRBD1 (5 bases). The CDR3 is made up of 13 amino acids. V was clipped by 1 base and J by 6 bases, with 10 bases between them. Germline loops: CDR1 SGHTA, CDR2 FQGNSA. The CDR3 here is CASSLVQGCEQYF. The CDR3 DNA sequence: TGTGCCAGCAGCTTAGTGCAGGGCTGCGAGCAGTACTTC.

On this clonotype itself: With the library built for alpha chains, this beta chain is off target and its frequency is not meaningful. The chain is built from TRBV29-1 and TRBJ2-5; D gene uncertain. CDR3 length: 12 residues. V lost 2 bases and J 2 bases, leaving 6 bases between the germline ends. CDR1 and CDR2 from the germline V gene are SQVTM and ANQGSEA. The CDR3 nucleotides read TGCAGCGTTGAATGGGCGCAAGAGACCCAGTACTTC. Its protein product is CSVEWAQETQYF.

By share of the sample, this clonotype is medium-sized. This beta chain represents an off-target read in a library built for alpha chains; its size is of limited meaning. The CDR3 DNA is TGTGCCAGCAGTTCGGGCAGGGGGCCTGGCTACGAGCAGTACTTC. It codes for CASSSGRGPGYEQYF. This chain joins TRBV28 and TRBJ2-7; 8 positions agree with TRBD1. Trimming took 4 bases from V and 3 from J; bases not matched to a gene: 8. The germline V gene has CDR1 MDHEN and CDR2 SYDVKM. The CDR3 has 15 amino acids.

This clonotype came up a few times. This beta chain appears as a stray read in a library generated for alpha chains; its size is not informative. J is TRBJ2-1 and V is TRBV10-3; TRBD2 agrees at 7 bases. The CDR3 runs 13 residues. Germline V CDR1 and CDR2: ENHRY, SYGVKD. The V gene end was trimmed by 8 bases and the J gene end by 5 bases; junction bases not matched to a gene: 6. The CDR3 spells CAIRAGADNEQFF. DNA for the CDR3: TGTGCCATCCGGGCGGGAGCGGACAATGAGCAGTTCTTC.

This clonotype was recorded a few times. Since the library was made to target alpha chains, this beta chain is a stray read and its abundance is not meaningful. This chain joins TRBV19 and TRBJ2-1; 7 bases agree with TRBD2. CDR1 and CDR2 (germline): LNHDA, SQIVND (reference sequence). This CDR3 comprises 16 residues. The V and J ends lost 4 bases and 0 bases, in that order; junction bases with no gene match: 6. The CDR3 spells CASSSLGGSSYNEQFF. In DNA, the CDR3 is TGTGCCAGTAGTAGCCTGGGGGGGAGCTCCTACAATGAGCAGTTCTTC.

By frequency in the sample, this clonotype is medium-sized. This beta chain slipped into a library made for alpha chains as a stray read, so its size is not meaningful. V gene TRBV28 combines with J gene TRBJ2-5; D is uncertain. The CDR3 consists of 13 residues. Trimming removed 0 bases at V and 1 base at J, with 3 bases between. In germline, CDR1 is MDHEN, CDR2 SYDVKM. CDR3 sequence: CASSLWTQETQYF. CDR3 DNA: TGTGCCAGCAGTTTATGGACCCAAGAGACCCAGTACTTC. The entire variable domain, with the rest obtained from reference TRBV28 and TRBJ2-5, is as follows: DVKVTQSSRYLVKRTGEKVFLECVQDMDHENMFWYRQDPGLGLRLIYFSYDVKMKEKGDIPEGYSVSREKKERFSLILESASTNQTSMYLCASSLWTQETQYFGPGTRLLVL.

A remark on this clonotype: Found in a library prepared for alpha chains, this beta chain is an off-target read, and its abundance has little meaning. The V gene is TRBV18, the J gene TRBJ2-1; 10 positions match TRBD2. V lost 3 bases and J lost 3; bases outside the gene matches: 5. This CDR3 is 16 amino acids long. CDR1 is KGHSH and CDR2 is LQKENI in the germline V gene. This CDR3 reads CASSPTTSGHYNEQFF. CDR3 in DNA: TGTGCCAGCTCACCCACGACTAGCGGGCACTACAATGAGCAGTTCTTC.

Notes on this clonotype: Since it is a stray read in a library aimed at alpha chains, this beta chain has a size that is not meaningful. The CDR3 loop is CASSSTDFGTDEETQYF. The CDR3 DNA follows: TGTGCCAGCAGCTCCACGGACTTTGGGACCGATGAGGAGACCCAGTACTTC. The chain is built from TRBV7-8 and TRBJ2-5, with D possibly called TRBD1 or TRBD2 (5 bases each). V lost 4 bases, J lost 5 bases, and 23 bases lay in between. CDR3 size: 17 residues. Looked up from germline, CDR1 is SGHVS and CDR2 is FQNEAQ.

About this clonotype: This beta chain came through as a stray read in a library set up for alpha chains, and its size says little. Written as DNA, the CDR3 is TGTGCCAGCAGCTCGCCGGGACCATACAATGAGCAGTTCTTC. Amino acid sequence: CASSSPGPYNEQFF. V and J are TRBV7-3 and TRBJ2-1, with D possibly called TRBD1 or TRBD2 (5 bases each). There are 14 residues in the CDR3. Germline lookup yields CDR1 SGHTA and CDR2 FQGTGA. V was cut by 4 bases and J by 4 bases, with 11 bases left in between.

This clonotype occurred a few times. Within a library made for alpha chains, this beta chain is off target, and its count is uninformative. The chain is built from TRBV7-2 and TRBJ2-7; no reliable D call. CDR3 length: 12 residues. Deletions cut 5 bases from V and 2 bases from J, with 7 bases between. In germline, CDR1 is SGHTA, CDR2 FQGNSA. The CDR3 loop reads CASSARTYEQYF. CDR3 nucleotide sequence: TGTGCCAGCAGCGCCCGCACCTACGAGCAGTACTTC.

About this clonotype itself: This beta chain is a stray read from a library made for alpha chains; its abundance is not meaningful. The chain is built from TRBV6-2 or TRBV6-3 and TRBJ1-5; D remains ambiguous. The germline V gene has CDR1 MNHEY and CDR2 SVGEGT. V shed 4 bases and J shed 6 bases, with 19 bases lying between them. The CDR3 is 16 residues long. DNA of the CDR3: TGTGCCAGCAGTTCCCGGGCCCCAGATTTTGCTCAGCCCCAGCATTTT. Its translation is CASSSRAPDFAQPQHF.

Points on this clonotype: A library prepared for alpha chains yielded this beta chain as an off-target read; its size is of little meaning. The J gene is TRBJ2-7, the V gene TRBV5-6, with D unclear. CDR3 length: 14 residues. Trimming cost V 2 bases and J 0 bases, with 9 bases left between them. CDR1 and CDR2 from the germline V gene are SGHDT and YYEEEE. CDR3 DNA sequence: TGTGCCAGCAGCTTAGGCGGCGACTCCTACGAGCAGTACTTC. Amino acid sequence: CASSLGGDSYEQYF. Full variable domain (missing parts from reference TRBV5-6 and TRBJ2-7): DAGVTQSPTHLIKTRGQQVTLRCSPKSGHDTVSWYQQALGQGPQFIFQYYEEEERQRGNFPDRFSGHQFPNYSSELNVNALLLGDSALYLCASSLGGDSYEQYFGPGTRLTVT.

As concerns this clonotype: This beta chain is off target for a library built for alpha chains, so its abundance means little. This chain connects TRBV27 to TRBJ2-7, with D perhaps matching TRBD1 (6 bases). Germline lookup yields CDR1 MNHEY and CDR2 SMNVEV (reference sequence). The V end lost 5 bases, the J end lost 4 bases, and 15 bases lay between the germline ends. CDR3 size: 14 residues. The DNA for the CDR3 is TGTGCCAGCAGTCCCTCCAGGGGAGATTACGAGCAGTACTTC. It yields the protein CASSPSRGDYEQYF.

A few counts support this clonotype. The size of this beta chain means little, since it is a stray read in a library made for alpha chains. V and J are TRBV3-1 and TRBJ2-5; 8 nucleotides align to TRBD1. Germline V gene data show CDR1 as LGHDT and CDR2 as YNNKEL (reference sequence). J lost 4 bases, V lost 4 bases, and 14 bases had no gene match. The CDR3 consists of 17 residues. Written as DNA, the CDR3 is TGTGCCAGCAGCCTACTTCGTTGGTCAGGGGGCGGAGAGACCCAGTACTTC. Translating it yields CASSLLRWSGGGETQYF.